The 11 T cell receptor beta chains given below trace back to one sample, sequenced in a study of blood T cell repertoires in COVID-19. Method: immunoSEQ multiplex PCR; TCRdb's copy keeps in-frame clones and lacks some. The table has about 50,000 clones, 86% seen once. Sequencing was carried out using peripheral blood. All receptors come from a woman aged 60-75 years with acute or convalescent COVID-19.

This clone was recorded only once. This rearrangement joins TRBV7-9 to TRBJ1-1; no clear D gene. The V end lost 2 bases, the J end lost 0 bases, and 7 bases lay between the germline ends. The CDR3 consists of 14 residues. Germline-derived CDR1 and CDR2 are SEHNR and FQNEAQ (reference sequence). CDR3 nucleotide sequence: TGTGCCAGCAGCTTAAGCGGACTGAACACTGAAGCTTTCTTT. It specifies CASSLSGLNTEAFF.

This clone showed up just once. J is TRBJ2-2 and V is TRBV12-3 or TRBV12-4, with 8 bases that match TRBD1. The CDR3 contains 13 residues. V trimming: 5 bases; J trimming: 5 bases; junction bases outside the gene matches: 1. The CDR3 spells CASSRQGTGELFF. In DNA form, the CDR3 reads TGTGCCAGCAGTCGACAGGGGACCGGGGAGCTGTTTTTT.

CDR3 amino acids: CASSVAGPTYEQYF. The CDR3 DNA sequence: TGCGCCAGCAGTGTTGCAGGTCCCACCTACGAGCAGTACTTC. The chain links TRBV10-2 to TRBJ2-7, with D unclear. This CDR3 has 14 residues. CDR1 is WSHSY, CDR2 SAAADI, per germline. V was clipped by 4 bases and J by 2 bases, with 12 bases between them.

The J gene is TRBJ1-2, the V gene TRBV5-1; TRBD1 aligns across 10 bases. CDR3 length: 15 residues. Trimming at V came to 3 bases and at J to 0 bases, leaving 2 bases not matched to a gene. The germline V gene has CDR1 SGHRS and CDR2 YFSETQ. CDR3 amino acids: CASSSGTGANYGYTF. The CDR3 DNA reads as TGCGCCAGCAGCTCCGGGACAGGGGCTAACTATGGCTACACCTTC.

The chain couples TRBV6-5 to TRBJ1-6; tentative D call: TRBD1 (5 bases). The CDR3 runs to 14 residues. Trimming took off 6 bases at V and 8 bases at J, with 14 bases between the two ends. CDR1 is MNHEY and CDR2 is SVGAGI in the germline V gene. The CDR3 DNA is TGTGCCAGCAGCCAGGGCAGCTCCGATTCACCCCTCCACTTT. Its protein is CASSQGSSDSPLHF.

This clone was recorded a few times. This chain uses TRBV18 with TRBJ1-5; TRBD1 agrees at 12 bases. Germline CDR1 and CDR2: KGHSH and LQKENI. CDR3 length: 14 residues. Unmatched junction bases numbered 1, after V lost 3 bases and J lost 7 bases. CDR3 amino acids: CASSPGTGGQPQHF. Here the CDR3 DNA reads TGTGCCAGCTCACCTGGGACAGGGGGCCAGCCCCAGCATTTT.

This sequence joins TRBV6-6 and TRBJ1-1; no clear D gene. Germline V lookup: CDR1 MNHNY, CDR2 SVGAGI (reference sequence). V was pared by 10 bases and J by 1 base, with 16 bases between. The CDR3 extends over 14 amino acids. CDR3 region: CATRAPRSNTEAFF. CDR3 DNA sequence: TGTGCCACCAGAGCCCCACGGTCGAACACTGAAGCTTTCTTT.

V and J are TRBV7-3 and TRBJ2-5; no definite D call. Germline-derived CDR1 and CDR2 are SGHTA and FQGTGA. Trimming left V 1 base short and J 5 bases short, with 8 bases between. The CDR3 totals 13 residues. The CDR3 nucleotides are TGTGCCAGCAGCTTAATCGTGACTGAGACCCAGTACTTC. Protein sequence: CASSLIVTETQYF.

This chain links TRBV7-2 with TRBJ1-1, with D maybe TRBD1 (6 bases). The ends were cut back, 3 bases at V and 10 bases at J, with 15 bases in the middle. Germline V gene lookup returns CDR1 SGHTA and CDR2 FQGNSA. The CDR3 is 13 amino acids. The CDR3 nucleotides read TGTGCCAGCAGCTTCGAAACAGGGCTATCAGCTTTCTTT. It translates to CASSFETGLSAFF.

The V gene is TRBV19, the J gene TRBJ2-1; no definite D call. V was clipped by 7 bases and J by 5 bases, with 21 bases between them. Germline-derived CDR1 and CDR2 are LNHDA and SQIVND (reference sequence). The CDR3 spans 16 residues. The CDR3 region has the DNA TGTGCCAGTACCCCAGAGGCAACAAGATTGGACAATGAGCAGTTCTTC. Residues: CASTPEATRLDNEQFF.

The gene calls are TRBV20-1 and TRBJ2-7, with 11 bases fitting TRBD2. Trimming at V came to 7 bases and at J to 8 bases, leaving 10 bases not matched to a gene. The CDR3 spans 13 residues. Germline V CDR1 and CDR2: DFQATT, SNEGSKA (reference sequence). The CDR3 region is CSVSSGGAAKQYF. The CDR3, as DNA: TGCAGTGTTAGTAGCGGGGGGGCTGCCAAGCAGTACTTC.